Listed below are T cell receptor beta chains from one sample, sequenced in a study of chemoradiotherapy in HPV16-positive cancers. Repertoires were generated with immunoSEQ multiplex PCR, while TCRdb's copy carries only in-frame clones and drops some. This table holds 12,000 or so clones, over 75% found once. Collection took place from a patient who underwent chemoradiotherapy. Source of these receptors: a human donor with HPV-associated anogenital cancer. CDR3s include the opening cysteine and the closing phenylalanine or tryptophan. A D gene is named only where the DNA matches it firmly. Expanded clones get a size class; other rows say once, few or many, or leave the size out.

J,size,D,V,CDR3,DNA
TRBJ1-1,.,TRBD1,TRBV18,CASSPEQGQMNTEAFF,TGTGCCAGCTCACCAGAACAGGGGCAGATGAACACTGAAGCTTTCTTT
TRBJ2-3,.,TRBD2,TRBV7-9,CASSLGGGYTDTQYF,TGTGCCAGCAGCCTCGGGGGGGGATACACAGATACGCAGTATTTT
TRBJ1-2,few,TRBD1,TRBV2,CASSRPDTGGLGYGYTF,TGTGCCAGCAGTCGCCCCGACACAGGGGGCTTGGGCTATGGCTACACCTTC
TRBJ2-5,.,.,TRBV15,CATSRDPRAAGKETQYF,TGTGCCACCAGCAGAGATCCGCGCGCGGCAGGGAAAGAGACCCAGTACTTC
TRBJ2-4,.,.,TRBV4-2,CASSQVSQDKNIQYF,TGTGCCAGCAGCCAAGTATCCCAGGACAAAAACATTCAGTACTTC
TRBJ1-4,.,.,TRBV19,CASSPMAANEKLFF,TGTGCCAGTAGCCCTATGGCAGCAAATGAAAAACTGTTTTTT
TRBJ1-1,.,.,TRBV29-1,CSPSRVTETEAFF,TGCAGCCCCTCGAGGGTAACGGAGACTGAAGCTTTCTTT
TRBJ2-1,.,.,TRBV2,CASSNSLFF,TGTGCCAGCAGTAACAGCCTGTTCTTC
TRBJ2-7,.,.,TRBV27,CASRKRQDISYEQYF,TGTGCCAGCAGGAAACGACAGGACATATCCTACGAGCAGTACTTC
TRBJ1-1,.,.,TRBV21-1,CASRKGRLGGNTEAFF,TGTGCCAGCAGAAAGGGGCGTTTGGGAGGGAACACTGAAGCTTTCTTT
TRBJ2-1,.,.,TRBV10-3,CAINAGSSYNEQFF,TGTGCCATCAATGCAGGGAGCTCCTACAATGAGCAGTTCTTC
TRBJ2-7,.,TRBD2,TRBV6-1,CASRYGRGGEQYF,TGTGCCAGCAGGTACGGACGGGGGGGCGAGCAGTACTTC
TRBJ1-2,.,.,TRBV29-1,CSDSGDGYTF,TGCAGCGACTCAGGGGATGGCTACACCTTC
TRBJ2-5,once,.,TRBV30,CAQRGQDQETQYF,TGTGCCCAACGGGGACAAGACCAAGAGACCCAGTACTTC
TRBJ2-1,few,.,TRBV28,CASSLFRFDYNEQFF,TGTGCCAGCAGTTTGTTTAGGTTCGACTACAATGAGCAGTTCTTC
TRBJ2-7,.,TRBD1,TRBV11-1,CASSDRDRLNYEQYF,TGTGCCAGCAGCGACCGGGACAGGCTAAACTACGAGCAGTACTTC
TRBJ1-3,.,TRBD1,TRBV13,CASSTGRGLRNTIYF,TGTGCCAGCAGCACGGGCAGGGGGCTCAGAAACACCATATATTTT
TRBJ2-2,few,TRBD1,TRBV7-3,CASSPTTGGAIYTGELFF,TGTGCCAGCAGCCCGACGACAGGGGGAGCCATTTACACCGGGGAGCTGTTTTTT
TRBJ1-1,few,.,TRBV5-4,CASSLVPNTEAFF,TGTGCCAGCAGCTTGGTCCCTAACACTGAAGCTTTCTTT
TRBJ2-1,.,.,TRBV5-1,CASEGTEQFF,TGCGCCAGCGAGGGAACGGAGCAGTTCTTC